The 23 T cell receptor beta chains listed next were all sequenced from one sample in a study of T cells in Graves' hyperthyroidism and ophthalmopathy. Amplification of TCR beta CDR3 regions used RNA as the template. Primed by the HTBI set, a first-round RT-PCR was run on the TCR CDR3. One entry per CDR3 protein results from TCRdb running MiXCR on the multiplex PCR reads. The sample includes roughly 380,000 distinct CDR3 sequences, approximately 15% of them seen just once. Sequencing input: blood. The receptors derive from a woman aged 55-70 years with Graves' hyperthyroidism.

With respect to this clonotype: One base away lies a much larger clone, so this may be a sequencing read error. CDR3 bases: TGTGCCAGCAGCCCGGATTTAGCGGGCCCACGATTTGAGCAGTCCTTC. As protein: CASSPDLAGPRFEQSF. The chain links TRBV14 to TRBJ2-1; the match to TRBD2 covers 7 bases. Germline V gene data show CDR1 as SGHDN and CDR2 as FVKESK. The CDR3 consists of 16 residues.

This clonotype was counted many times. The rearrangement uses TRBV6-1 and TRBJ2-1, with 12 positions matching TRBD2. Germline V gene lookup returns CDR1 MNHNS and CDR2 SASEGT. This CDR3 region has 15 residues. V was pared by 7 bases and J by 9 bases, with 10 bases of the junction left unmatched. This CDR3 is CASTHLSGLAGEQFF. CDR3 in DNA: TGTGCCAGCACACATCTGTCGGGACTAGCGGGTGAGCAGTTCTTC.

J is TRBJ2-5 and V is TRBV4-1; 9 nucleotides match TRBD2. CDR3 length equals 14 residues. After removal of 6 bases from V and 5 bases from J, the junction contained 7 bases not matched to a gene. Per the germline V gene, CDR1 is MGHRA and CDR2 is YSYEKL. The CDR3 region has the DNA TGCGCCAGCAGGCGAAGCGGGAGGACGGAGACCCAGTACTTC. Translation gives CASRRSGRTETQYF.

This clonotype was recorded many times. The chain carries TRBV18 and TRBJ1-2; 8 nucleotides line up with TRBD1. The CDR3 runs 15 residues. Germline-derived CDR1 and CDR2 are KGHSH and LQKENI. J lost 1 base, V lost 3 bases, and 4 bases had no gene match. The CDR3 nucleotides are TGTGCCAGCTCACCTAGCGGACAGGGTAACTATGGCTACACCTTC. Its translation is CASSPSGQGNYGYTF.

This clonotype showed up many times. The genes are TRBV5-1 and TRBJ2-7; 7 bases align to TRBD2. V shed 4 bases, J shed 4 bases, and the junction held 8 bases outside the gene matches. This CDR3 is built from 14 residues. CDR1 and CDR2 (germline): SGHRS, YFSETQ. The CDR3 bases are TGCGCCAGCAGCACGGGACTAACTAGTTACGAGCAGTACTTC. Residues: CASSTGLTSYEQYF.

This clonotype occurred a few times. This sequence may be a read error, since a much larger clone differs from it by one base. The V and J genes are TRBV11-3 and TRBJ2-7; no clear D. CDR1 and CDR2 (germline): SGHNT, YENEEA. This CDR3 region has 12 residues. CDR3 amino acids: CASSLEEDERYF. The CDR3 coding sequence is TGTGCCAGCAGCTTAGAAGAGGACGAGCGGTACTTC.

The J gene is TRBJ2-2, the V gene TRBV4-1, with D tentatively TRBD2 (6 bases). Trimming took 1 base from V and 5 from J, leaving 14 bases between them. The CDR3 totals 16 residues. Germline loops: CDR1 MGHRA, CDR2 YSYEKL. The CDR3 DNA is TGCGCCAGCAGCCAAGGGAGGGCTAGAAAGACCGGGGAGCTGTTTTTT. This gives the protein CASSQGRARKTGELFF.

This clonotype showed up many times. V and J are TRBV18 and TRBJ2-5; possible D gene TRBD2, 5 bases. There are 15 residues in the CDR3. V was cut by 5 bases and J by 4 bases, with 17 bases left in between. Germline CDR1 and CDR2: KGHSH and LQKENI. The chain's CDR3 is CASSSSGSSAETQYF. In nucleotides, the CDR3 is TGTGCCAGCTCATCTTCGGGATCCTCGGCAGAGACCCAGTACTTC.

The chain joins TRBV5-1 to TRBJ2-1; the D gene is possibly TRBD2 (6 bases). The CDR3 is 18 amino acids. In germline, CDR1 is SGHRS, CDR2 YFSETQ. Between the trimmed V and J ends, which lost 4 bases and 0 bases, there was a span of 20 bases. CDR3 nucleotide sequence: TGCGCCAGCAGCGGGAGGAGTGGCGTATCAAACTCCTACAATGAGCAGTTCTTC. Protein product: CASSGRSGVSNSYNEQFF.

There are a few counts of this clonotype. The chain couples TRBV29-1 to TRBJ2-5; D is possibly TRBD1 or TRBD2 (5 bases each). The CDR3 is 14 amino acids. Trimming took 4 bases from V and 0 from J, leaving 12 bases between them. The V gene's germline CDR1 is SQVTM and CDR2 ANQGSEA. CDR3 in DNA: TGCAGCGTTGTGGGGGTAGCGTACCAAGAGACCCAGTACTTC. Encoded protein: CSVVGVAYQETQYF.

The rearrangement links TRBV11-2 to TRBJ2-7; 7 positions match TRBD2. This CDR3 comprises 14 residues. Per the germline V gene, CDR1 is SGHAT and CDR2 is FQNNGV. The V and J ends lost 5 bases and 5 bases, in that order; junction bases with no gene match: 9. CDR3 in DNA: TGTGCCAGCAGCCCCCGGGACCGGGAGGACGAGCAGTACTTC. It codes for CASSPRDREDEQYF.

This clonotype was recorded at least ten times. The chain uses TRBV9 and TRBJ2-1; D possibly corresponds to TRBD2 (5 bases). The CDR3 is made up of 17 amino acids. Germline V gives CDR1 SGDLS, CDR2 YYNGEE. V gave up 3 bases and J gave up 5 bases, with 21 bases separating them. The chain's CDR3 is CASSALYLWETHNEQFF. Here the CDR3 DNA reads TGTGCCAGCAGCGCCCTGTATCTGTGGGAGACCCACAATGAGCAGTTCTTC.

The J gene is TRBJ2-1, the V gene TRBV11-2; 14 bases map to TRBD2. Germline CDR1 and CDR2: SGHAT and FQNNGV. The V segment lost 5 bases and the J segment 15 bases; nucleotides outside the gene matches: 6. CDR3 length: 13 residues. Written as DNA, the CDR3 is TGTGCCAGCAGCCAGGGACTAGCGGGAGTTCTGTTCTTC. It specifies CASSQGLAGVLFF.

Points on this clonotype: A read error may produce the germline difference seen at one junction end. The V gene is TRBV14, the J gene TRBJ2-7; 7 bases fit TRBD2. The CDR3 contains 14 residues. Germline V lookup: CDR1 SGHDN, CDR2 FVKESK. CDR3 region: CASSQGGRTYEQYF. Here the CDR3 DNA reads TGCGCCAGCAGCCAAGGCGGGAGAACCTACGAGCAGTACTTC.

This clonotype was counted only a few times. The CDR3 sequence is CASSYYSRGSYEQYF. CDR3 DNA sequence: TGTGCCAGCAGTTACTACTCCAGGGGATCCTACGAGCAGTACTTC. The gene calls are TRBV6-9 and TRBJ2-7; D is perhaps TRBD1 (6 bases). V was trimmed by 3 bases and J by 1 base, leaving 13 bases between them. Germline assignment: CDR1 MNHGY and CDR2 SVAAGI. The CDR3 sequence is 15 residues long.

This clonotype has ten or more counts. Germline is not matched at one junction end, which may reflect a read error. The rearrangement links TRBV7-9 to TRBJ1-2; maybe TRBD1 (5 bases). The CDR3 runs 14 residues. In germline, CDR1 is SEHNR, CDR2 FQNEAQ (reference sequence). The CDR3 reads CASSLAGTDYGYTF. CDR3 DNA sequence: TGTGCCAGCAGTTTAGCCGGGACGGACTATGGCTACACCTTC.

This clonotype was seen at least ten times. This chain uses TRBV24-1 with TRBJ1-2; 8 bases are shared with TRBD1. This CDR3 is 14 amino acids long. V lost 4 bases to trimming and J lost 4 bases; unmatched junction nucleotides: 4. Germline-derived CDR1 and CDR2 are KGHDR and SFDVKD. CDR3 in DNA: TGTGCCACCAGTGACCGGACAGGGTCCTATGGCTACACCTTC. This gives the protein CATSDRTGSYGYTF.

This clonotype was recorded many times. This chain joins TRBV11-2 and TRBJ2-3, with 9 nucleotides matching TRBD2. This CDR3 is built from 14 residues. The germline V gene has CDR1 SGHAT and CDR2 FQNNGV. V trimming: 1 base; J trimming: 6 bases; junction bases outside the gene matches: 2. This CDR3 is CASSLASGKDTQYF. The DNA for the CDR3 is TGTGCCAGCAGCTTAGCTAGCGGGAAGGATACGCAGTATTTT.

A note on this clonotype: A much bigger clone sits one base away, suggesting this may be a read error. This chain connects TRBV5-1 to TRBJ2-5; TRBD1 might be the D (6 bases). There are 14 residues in the CDR3. Germline V gene sequence: CDR1 SGHRS, CDR2 YFSETQ. The CDR3 DNA follows: TGCGCCGGCAGCTTCTCAGGACAGCCGGAGACCCAGTACTTC. Its protein product is CAGSFSGQPETQYF.

This clonotype has a count of ten or more. This chain joins TRBV24-1 and TRBJ1-2; D gene unclear. The germline CDR1 and CDR2 sequences are KGHDR and SFDVKD. The V end lost 10 bases, the J end lost 0 bases, and 5 bases lay between the germline ends. CDR3 length: 11 residues. The CDR3 sequence: CATQANYGYTF. DNA of the CDR3: TGTGCCACGCAGGCTAACTATGGCTACACCTTC.

This clonotype was found many times. The genes are TRBV7-2 and TRBJ2-7, with D hard to call. Germline V gene data show CDR1 as SGHTA and CDR2 as FQGNSA. The CDR3 loop spans 14 amino acids. V was cut by 5 bases and J by 3 bases, with 14 bases left in between. The CDR3 reads CASSPSHTYYEQYF. CDR3 nucleotides: TGTGCCAGCAGCCCAAGCCACACCTACTACGAGCAGTACTTC.

The chain recombines TRBV6-1 with TRBJ2-5; 7 nucleotides line up with TRBD1. This CDR3 spans 15 amino acids. The germline CDR1 and CDR2 sequences are MNHNS and SASEGT. Trimming removed 5 bases from V and 3 bases from J; junction bases left unmatched: 9. CDR3 DNA sequence: TGTGCCAGCAGTCCAACGACAGGGTTGGAAGAGACCCAGTACTTC. Amino acids: CASSPTTGLEETQYF.

This clonotype was counted ten times or more. This chain joins TRBV2 and TRBJ2-1, with TRBD2 matching over 8 bases. Germline lookup yields CDR1 SNHLY and CDR2 FYNNEI. The CDR3 extends over 15 amino acids. The J segment lost 0 bases and the V segment lost 6 bases, leaving 4 bases of the junction unmatched. CDR3 in amino acids: CASSLGRASYNEQFF. CDR3 nucleotide sequence: TGTGCCAGCAGCCTCGGGAGGGCCTCCTACAATGAGCAGTTCTTC.